These T cell receptor beta chains were read from a single sample in a study of identical twins. MiXCR, run by TCRdb on the 5' RACE reads, gives a single entry per CDR3 protein. Seen here are 350,000 to 600,000 distinct CDR3 sequences, 13% to 15% observed once, and the top ten hold 0.5% to 0.65%. The same data also went into a second study, on yellow fever vaccine responses in identical twins.

The sequencing input was CD4+ T cells sorted from blood. The receptors shown here come from a woman aged 18-29 years in good health. CDR3s include the opening cysteine and the closing phenylalanine or tryptophan. Fields, in order: D gene, J gene, V gene, clone size, CDR3 DNA, CDR3 protein. D genes are given only for firm matches. Size tells how often a clone was seen (once, few, many) or the class of an expanded clone, and some rows leave it out.

.,TRBJ2-5,TRBV12-3/TRBV12-4,.,TGTGCCAGCACCCTAAGGGCTAGTCCCCAAGAGACCCAGTACTTC,CASTLRASPQETQYF
.,TRBJ1-4,TRBV24-1,.,TGTGCCACCACGGTCAAAGGGAGAGAAAAACTGTTTTTT,CATTVKGREKLFF
.,TRBJ2-7,TRBV12-3/TRBV12-4,.,TGTGCCAGCAGCAAAACCGAGACACTAACCTACGAGCAGTACTTC,CASSKTETLTYEQYF
.,TRBJ2-7,TRBV5-6,few,TGTGCCAGCAGCTCCCCTGAGGGGCTCGTTGCTTTCTACGAGCAGTACTTC,CASSSPEGLVAFYEQYF
.,TRBJ1-2,TRBV27,.,TGTGCCAGCAGAAAGCTAGGATTGGCGTCTGGCTACACCTTC,CASRKLGLASGYTF
.,TRBJ2-5,TRBV11-2,.,TGTGCCAGCAGCTTAGAGAGCGCGGGAATACCTCAAGAGACCCAGTACTTC,CASSLESAGIPQETQYF
TRBD2,TRBJ2-1,TRBV19,few,TGTGCCAGTAGCTTCACTAGCGGGTCTTTCTACAATGAGCAGTTCTTC,CASSFTSGSFYNEQFF
TRBD2,TRBJ2-1,TRBV11-1,many,TGTGCCAGCAGCCTCGGGACAGGAGCGTTTGAACTAGCGGGGGGGAATGAGCAGTTCTTC,CASSLGTGAFELAGGNEQFF
TRBD2,TRBJ2-1,TRBV5-1,.,TGCGCCAGCAGCTCCAGGGGACTAGCGGGGGCCGAGCAGTTCTTC,CASSSRGLAGAEQFF
TRBD2,TRBJ2-3,TRBV20-1,few,TGCAGTGCTAGCAATAGCGGGGGGGGCACAGATACGCAGTATTTT,CSASNSGGGTDTQYF
.,TRBJ2-3,TRBV10-1,few,TGCGCCAGCAGTGAGTCCGGCGGAAGCACAGATACGCAGTATTTT,CASSESGGSTDTQYF
TRBD2,TRBJ2-1,TRBV27,few,TGTGCCAGCAGTTTAGGACTAGCGGGACTGGCTGAGCAGTTCTTC,CASSLGLAGLAEQFF
TRBD2,TRBJ2-3,TRBV11-2,.,TGTGCCAGCAGCTCTTCATCGTGGACTAGCGGGAGGCTAACAGATACGCAGTATTTT,CASSSSSWTSGRLTDTQYF
TRBD1,TRBJ1-5,TRBV15,few,TGTGCCACCAGCAAAGACAGGGGTTATCAGCCCCAGCATTTT,CATSKDRGYQPQHF
.,TRBJ2-4,TRBV12-3/TRBV12-4,.,TGTGCCAGCACCATAGGGGGACCCGGGAAAAACATTCAGTACTTC,CASTIGGPGKNIQYF
TRBD1,TRBJ2-1,TRBV5-1,few,TGCGCCAGCAGCTTGGGTATAAGGACAGGGGGCGAGAATGAGCAGTTCTTC,CASSLGIRTGGENEQFF
TRBD1,TRBJ2-3,TRBV29-1,many,TGCAGCATAAGGCAGGGGGTGACCACCACAGATACGCAGTATTTT,CSIRQGVTTTDTQYF
TRBD1,TRBJ1-6,TRBV6-4,.,TGTGCCAGCAGTGAGGACAGGGGAAATTCACCCCTCCACTTT,CASSEDRGNSPLHF
TRBD1,TRBJ2-7,TRBV7-9,few,TGTGCCAGCGGGCTCCTAACCGGGACAGTTACTGACGAGCAGTACTTC,CASGLLTGTVTDEQYF
.,TRBJ2-3,TRBV7-2,.,TGTGCCAGCAGCGCTTCGATTAGCACAGATACGCAGTATTTT,CASSASISTDTQYF
TRBD2,TRBJ2-1,TRBV11-3,.,TGTGCCAGCAGCTTAGTTCTAGCGGGAGCTTCCAATGAGCAGTTCTTC,CASSLVLAGASNEQFF
TRBD1,TRBJ2-3,TRBV27,few,TGTGCCAGCAGTTTATCTGGGACAGACACAGATACGCAGTATTTT,CASSLSGTDTDTQYF
.,TRBJ2-1,TRBV6-5,.,TGTGCCAGCAGCTACCTTTTAAACAATGAGCAGTTCTTC,CASSYLLNNEQFF
TRBD2,TRBJ2-2,TRBV7-7,few,TGTGCTAGCAGGCCGGGACTAGAGGTCGGGGAGCTGTTTTTT,CASRPGLEVGELFF
TRBD2,TRBJ2-5,TRBV9,few,TGTGCCAGCAGCTCTCTAGCGGGGGGAGAGACCCAGTACTTC,CASSSLAGGETQYF
.,TRBJ1-4,TRBV2,few,TGTGCCAGCAGGTTCGGCGATGAAAAACTGTTTTTT,CASRFGDEKLFF
TRBD2,TRBJ2-2,TRBV12-3/TRBV12-4,.,TGTGCCAGCAGTTTGTCTAGCGGGACCTCCGGGGAGCTGTTTTTT,CASSLSSGTSGELFF
.,TRBJ2-1,TRBV27,few,TGTGCCAGCAGTTTCGGCAGGTCATCCAGCTCCTACAATGAGCAGTTCTTC,CASSFGRSSSSYNEQFF
TRBD1,TRBJ1-5,TRBV5-6,.,TGTGCCAGCAGCCGTTCTTCGACAGGGCATAGCAATCAGCCCCAGCATTTT,CASSRSSTGHSNQPQHF
.,TRBJ2-3,TRBV10-3,few,TGTGCCATCAGTGAAGACGGCACAGATACGCAGTATTTT,CAISEDGTDTQYF